Listed below are T cell receptor beta chains from one sample, sequenced in a study of OX40 agonist ivuxolimab in advanced cancers. Profiled with immunoSEQ multiplex PCR; TCRdb holds only in-frame clones, not every one. The sample consists of 50,000 to 75,000 clones, less than 95% of them appearing once. The specimen comprised CD4+ or CD8+ T cells sorted from blood, sampled in a trial of the OX40 agonist ivuxolimab. All receptors derive from an adult with an advanced solid tumor such as melanoma, head and neck, liver or kidney cancer. The CDR3 runs from the conserved cysteine through the conserved F or W. D genes are given only for firm matches. Only part of the rows carry a size: once, few, many, or a class if the clone is expanded.

d_call: -; v_call: TRBV29-1; j_call: TRBJ2-7; clone_size: -; cdr3_aa: CSVASRRGRPLSYEQYF; cdr3_nt: TGCAGCGTGGCGAGTAGGAGGGGGCGACCCCTTTCCTACGAGCAGTACTTC
d_call: -; v_call: TRBV28; j_call: TRBJ2-3; clone_size: -; cdr3_aa: CASSLQGSGADTQYF; cdr3_nt: TGTGCCAGCAGTTTACAGGGGTCGGGCGCAGATACGCAGTATTTT
d_call: TRBD2; v_call: TRBV6-1; j_call: TRBJ2-5; clone_size: -; cdr3_aa: CASSEPASGAQETQYF; cdr3_nt: TGTGCCAGCAGTGAACCGGCTAGCGGGGCCCAAGAGACCCAGTACTTC
d_call: -; v_call: TRBV6-1; j_call: TRBJ2-5; clone_size: once; cdr3_aa: CASSEGTDQETQYF; cdr3_nt: TGTGCCAGCAGTGAAGGGACGGACCAAGAGACCCAGTACTTC
d_call: -; v_call: TRBV27; j_call: TRBJ2-7; clone_size: -; cdr3_aa: CASSYRAGEQYF; cdr3_nt: TGTGCCAGCAGTTACAGGGCGGGCGAGCAGTACTTC
d_call: -; v_call: TRBV6-6; j_call: TRBJ1-5; clone_size: -; cdr3_aa: CASSATDSNQPQHF; cdr3_nt: TGTGCCAGCAGCGCGACGGATAGCAATCAGCCCCAGCATTTT
d_call: -; v_call: TRBV5-1; j_call: TRBJ1-1; clone_size: -; cdr3_aa: CASSRRANTEAFF; cdr3_nt: TGCGCCAGCAGTAGGAGGGCGAACACTGAAGCTTTCTTT
d_call: TRBD1; v_call: TRBV15; j_call: TRBJ1-4; clone_size: once; cdr3_aa: CATSRDRGRANEKLFF; cdr3_nt: TGTGCCACCAGCAGGGACAGGGGGCGAGCTAATGAAAAACTGTTTTTT
d_call: TRBD2; v_call: TRBV6-1; j_call: TRBJ2-1; clone_size: once; cdr3_aa: CASLSGGSDNEQFF; cdr3_nt: TGTGCCAGCCTATCGGGGGGATCCGACAATGAGCAGTTCTTC
d_call: TRBD1; v_call: TRBV6-4; j_call: TRBJ1-2; clone_size: -; cdr3_aa: CASSETDRVRGGYTF; cdr3_nt: TGTGCCAGCAGTGAAACCGACAGGGTTAGGGGCGGCTACACCTTC
d_call: TRBD2; v_call: TRBV6-6; j_call: TRBJ2-5; clone_size: -; cdr3_aa: CASGLLAGGSETQYF; cdr3_nt: TGTGCCAGCGGACTTTTAGCGGGAGGGAGTGAGACCCAGTACTTC
d_call: -; v_call: TRBV28; j_call: TRBJ2-7; clone_size: -; cdr3_aa: CASSLYRVSYEQYF; cdr3_nt: TGTGCCAGCAGTTTGTACAGGGTTTCCTACGAGCAGTACTTC
d_call: -; v_call: TRBV11-2; j_call: TRBJ2-2; clone_size: -; cdr3_aa: CASSLVIGELFF; cdr3_nt: TGTGCCAGCAGCTTAGTCATAGGGGAGCTGTTTTTT
d_call: TRBD1; v_call: TRBV9; j_call: TRBJ2-7; clone_size: -; cdr3_aa: CASITRDSLYLQYF; cdr3_nt: TGTGCCAGCATCACCCGGGACAGCCTCTACCTGCAGTACTTC
d_call: -; v_call: TRBV28; j_call: TRBJ2-3; clone_size: -; cdr3_aa: CASSYQGTDTQYF; cdr3_nt: TGTGCCAGCAGTTATCAGGGGACAGATACGCAGTATTTT
d_call: -; v_call: TRBV30; j_call: TRBJ1-2; clone_size: once; cdr3_aa: CAWTRDPPQGYTF; cdr3_nt: TGTGCCTGGACTAGGGACCCACCGCAAGGCTACACCTTC
d_call: TRBD2; v_call: TRBV27; j_call: TRBJ2-7; clone_size: -; cdr3_aa: CASSFLAGPYEQYF; cdr3_nt: TGTGCCAGCAGTTTTCTAGCGGGGCCCTACGAGCAGTACTTC
d_call: -; v_call: TRBV28; j_call: TRBJ1-4; clone_size: -; cdr3_aa: CATGGPLEKLFF; cdr3_nt: TGTGCCACCGGGGGACCTTTGGAAAAACTGTTTTTT
d_call: -; v_call: TRBV11-2; j_call: TRBJ2-7; clone_size: -; cdr3_aa: CASSLAGRSKYEQYF; cdr3_nt: TGTGCCAGCAGCTTAGCGGGGAGGTCCAAGTACGAGCAGTACTTC
d_call: TRBD1; v_call: TRBV7-9; j_call: TRBJ2-2; clone_size: -; cdr3_aa: CASTGTGGTGELFF; cdr3_nt: TGTGCCAGCACCGGGACAGGGGGCACCGGGGAGCTGTTTTTT
d_call: TRBD2; v_call: TRBV12-5; j_call: TRBJ2-1; clone_size: -; cdr3_aa: CASGLLAGPFDEQFF; cdr3_nt: TGTGCTAGTGGTTTGTTAGCGGGACCCTTCGATGAGCAGTTCTTC
d_call: TRBD2; v_call: TRBV15; j_call: TRBJ2-7; clone_size: -; cdr3_aa: CATSPRSREGEQYF; cdr3_nt: TGTGCCACCAGCCCCCGTTCCCGGGAGGGTGAGCAGTACTTC
d_call: -; v_call: TRBV30; j_call: TRBJ1-2; clone_size: once; cdr3_aa: CAWRAGQWGGYTF; cdr3_nt: TGTGCCTGGAGGGCCGGACAGTGGGGCGGCTACACCTTC
d_call: TRBD1; v_call: TRBV5-1; j_call: TRBJ2-5; clone_size: once; cdr3_aa: CASSWVTGAQETQYF; cdr3_nt: TGCGCCAGCAGCTGGGTGACAGGGGCCCAAGAGACCCAGTACTTC
d_call: -; v_call: TRBV28; j_call: TRBJ1-1; clone_size: -; cdr3_aa: CASSLLLLNTEAFF; cdr3_nt: TGTGCCAGCAGTTTACTCCTCTTGAACACTGAAGCTTTCTTT
d_call: -; v_call: TRBV19; j_call: TRBJ2-1; clone_size: -; cdr3_aa: CASSMAGPYNEQFF; cdr3_nt: TGTGCCAGTAGTATGGCGGGACCCTACAATGAGCAGTTCTTC
d_call: -; v_call: TRBV7-6; j_call: TRBJ2-3; clone_size: -; cdr3_aa: CASSLLEADTQYF; cdr3_nt: TGTGCCAGCAGCCTACTAGAGGCAGATACGCAGTATTTT
d_call: -; v_call: TRBV28; j_call: TRBJ1-5; clone_size: once; cdr3_aa: CASTETHQPQHF; cdr3_nt: TGTGCCAGCACAGAAACACATCAGCCCCAGCATTTT